This T cell receptor (beta chain) was captured by sequencing in a study of shared clonotypes between healthy human individuals. This CDR3 region has 13 residues. Germline CDR1 is LNHDA and CDR2 is SQIVND (reference sequence). Trimming removed 9 bases from V and 9 bases from J, with 18 bases in between. Generated by immunoSEQ multiplex PCR, the TCRdb table keeps only in-frame clones and is missing some. The sample gives about 590,000 clones, just under 97% of which show up once; 0.11% is in the top ten. The naive CD8 population came from CD45RO-negative cells selected for CCR7, without terminally differentiated effector memory CD45RA+ cells.

Source material: naive CD8+ T cells sorted from blood. The source of this sequence is a woman in her twenties or thirties in good health. The rearrangement links TRBV19 to TRBJ2-1, with D tentatively TRBD1 or TRBD2 (5 bases each). The CDR3 region is CASGADQLGEQFF. The CDR3 region has the DNA TGTGCCAGCGGGGCTGATCAGCTCGGTGAGCAGTTCTTC.